The 27 T cell receptor beta chains reported below all come from one sample, sequenced in a study of graft-versus-host responses after intestinal transplantation (dated by TCRdb to about 2021). No cognate antigen is known for these TCRs. Libraries were built with the immunoSEQ multiplex PCR assay. TCRdb carries this immuneACCESS record with in-frame sequences only. Its versions omit some clonotypes, under half of them owing to an unresolved V gene in the studies checked, with the rest unexplained. Counted in this sample were over 90,000 clones; roughly 90% of them appeared once. Clones ranked in the top ten supply 0.5% of the sample. The time point label, read with the paper, signifies: cells obtained before transplantation from donor or recipient. The sequencing used unstimulated CD8+ T cells sorted from spleen or lymph node cells, collected before intestinal transplant. Every receptor here comes from a human donor who received an intestinal transplant.

V gene TRBV7-9 combines with J gene TRBJ2-7; possibly TRBD2 for D (6 bases). Germline-derived CDR1 and CDR2 are SEHNR and FQNEAQ (reference sequence). The CDR3 has 14 residues. V shed 3 bases and J shed 3 bases, with 12 bases lying between them. CDR3 region: CASSLGTQNYEQYF. CDR3 in DNA: TGTGCCAGCAGCTTGGGGACTCAAAACTACGAGCAGTACTTC.

The V and J genes are TRBV4-1 and TRBJ1-1, with TRBD1 identical over 11 bases. Germline-derived CDR1 and CDR2 are MGHRA and YSYEKL. There are 16 residues in the CDR3. With 4 bases clipped from V and 3 bases from J, the junction kept 7 bases outside the gene matches. This chain's CDR3 is CASSLTPDRGHTEAFF. DNA for the CDR3: TGCGCCAGCAGCCTTACCCCGGACAGGGGGCACACTGAAGCTTTCTTT.

This sequence joins TRBV4-2 and TRBJ2-5; D unclear. The CDR3 consists of 16 residues. Germline lookup yields CDR1 LGHNA and CDR2 YNFKEQ. The germline V and J ends were trimmed by 0 bases and 0 bases, with 11 bases remaining between them. The CDR3 region has the DNA TGTGCCAGCAGCCAAGAGCTGGGCTACGACCAAGAGACCCAGTACTTC. Amino acids: CASSQELGYDQETQYF.

The chain has TRBV18 and TRBJ2-7; 8 bases agree with TRBD1. Germline V gives CDR1 KGHSH, CDR2 LQKENI. J lost 6 bases, V lost 3 bases, and 13 bases had no gene match. This CDR3 has 16 residues. In nucleotides, the CDR3 is TGTGCCAGCTCACCTAAAGGACAGGGCCCACAGGGCGAGCAGTACTTC. It yields the protein CASSPKGQGPQGEQYF.

V gene TRBV7-8 combines with J gene TRBJ1-1; 8 nucleotides match TRBD1. Germline V gives CDR1 SGHVS, CDR2 FQNEAQ. The J segment lost 1 base and the V segment lost 1 base, leaving 5 bases of the junction unmatched. The CDR3 consists of 16 residues. As DNA, the CDR3 is TGTGCCAGCAGCTTAGGACAGGGGAACCCGAACACTGAAGCTTTCTTT. This sequence encodes CASSLGQGNPNTEAFF.

Here the CDR3 DNA reads TGTGCCAGCAGCCCCGGGACACTAACCCACAATGAGCAGTTCTTC. This translates into CASSPGTLTHNEQFF. The gene calls are TRBV7-9 and TRBJ2-1, with D possibly matching TRBD1 (6 bases). Trimming removed 5 bases at V and 5 bases at J, with 16 bases between. This CDR3 is 15 amino acids long. Looked up from germline, CDR1 is SEHNR and CDR2 is FQNEAQ (reference sequence).

J is TRBJ2-7 and V is TRBV19; 9 nucleotides line up with TRBD1. After removal of 5 bases from V and 2 bases from J, the junction contained 7 bases not matched to a gene. CDR1 and CDR2 from the germline V gene are LNHDA and SQIVND (reference sequence). CDR3 length: 15 amino acids. This CDR3 reads CASSAGTGSAYEQYF. CDR3 nucleotides: TGTGCCAGTAGTGCTGGGACAGGGTCGGCCTACGAGCAGTACTTC.

V usage is TRBV19 and J usage is TRBJ1-1, with D unclear. This CDR3 comprises 14 residues. Germline V gene data show CDR1 as LNHDA and CDR2 as SQIVND (reference sequence). Between the trimmed V and J ends, which lost 3 bases and 4 bases, there was a span of 12 bases. This CDR3 is CASSIGPRSTEAFF. The CDR3 DNA reads as TGTGCCAGTAGTATTGGCCCTCGGAGCACTGAAGCTTTCTTT.

The CDR3: CASSLDVAPLGAFF. The DNA of the CDR3 is TGTGCCAGCAGCTTAGATGTAGCGCCTCTGGGAGCTTTCTTT. This chain uses TRBV11-2 with TRBJ1-1, with D uncertain. The V and J ends lost 0 bases and 10 bases respectively, with 15 bases between them. The germline V gene encodes CDR1 SGHAT and CDR2 FQNNGV. The CDR3 runs 14 residues.

The V gene is TRBV6-5, the J gene TRBJ2-1; no clear D. The CDR3 contains 13 residues. Per the germline V gene, CDR1 is MNHEY and CDR2 is SVGAGI. Trimming left V 5 bases short and J 8 bases short, with 13 bases between. The CDR3 loop reads CASSTYSPHEQFF. CDR3 sequence (DNA): TGTGCCAGCAGTACCTATTCCCCGCATGAGCAGTTCTTC.

This chain uses TRBV6-5 with TRBJ1-4, with D maybe TRBD1 (5 bases). CDR1 is MNHEY and CDR2 is SVGAGI in the germline V gene. The CDR3 contains 14 residues. Trimming took 6 bases from V and 2 from J, leaving 10 bases between them. The CDR3 DNA is TGTGCCAGCAGGTCGGAGGGGACTAATGAAAAACTGTTTTTT. Its protein product is CASRSEGTNEKLFF.

The V and J genes are TRBV4-1 and TRBJ2-7; 12 nucleotides match TRBD2. The V segment lost 5 bases and the J segment 4 bases; nucleotides outside the gene matches: 3. Germline assignment: CDR1 MGHRA and CDR2 YSYEKL. The CDR3 has 14 amino acids. The CDR3 region has the DNA TGCGCCAGCAGCTGGACTAGCGGGGAATACGAGCAGTACTTC. This gives the protein CASSWTSGEYEQYF.

The chain joins TRBV27 to TRBJ2-1, with 7 bases aligning to TRBD2. The germline gives CDR1 MNHEY, CDR2 SMNVEV (reference sequence). This CDR3 region has 15 residues. V lost 5 bases to trimming and J lost 8 bases; unmatched junction nucleotides: 12. DNA for the CDR3: TGTGCCAGCAGTGCCCCTAGCGGACCCCAGGATGAGCAGTTCTTC. Its protein product is CASSAPSGPQDEQFF.

V usage is TRBV7-8 and J usage is TRBJ1-2; the match to TRBD1 covers 7 bases. Germline CDR1 reads SGHVS; CDR2 reads FQNEAQ. The CDR3 length is 14 residues. Trimming cost V 5 bases and J 3 bases; bases outside gene matches: 6. The CDR3 sequence is CASSPRDRDYGYTF. CDR3 nucleotides: TGTGCCAGCAGCCCTAGGGACAGAGACTATGGCTACACCTTC.

This sequence joins TRBV7-6 and TRBJ2-7; 10 bases map to TRBD2. Looked up from germline, CDR1 is SGHVS and CDR2 is FNYEAQ. The CDR3 runs to 16 residues. V was clipped by 2 bases and J by 7 bases; unmatched bases: 11. The CDR3 region is CASSLTPLAGVEEQYF. CDR3 in DNA: TGTGCCAGCAGCTTAACCCCCCTAGCGGGAGTAGAAGAGCAGTACTTC.

V and J are TRBV29-1 and TRBJ2-5; weak D call: TRBD2 (6 bases). CDR1 and CDR2 from the germline V gene are SQVTM and ANQGSEA. The CDR3 is 12 amino acids. V was clipped by 5 bases and J by 5 bases, with 12 bases between them. CDR3 sequence reads: CSVPGGAETQYF. In DNA form, the CDR3 reads TGCAGCGTTCCAGGAGGGGCGGAGACCCAGTACTTC.

The chain carries TRBV19 and TRBJ2-2, with D tentatively TRBD1 (6 bases). Trimming removed 4 bases from V and 3 bases from J, with 12 bases in between. CDR1 and CDR2 (germline): LNHDA, SQIVND (reference sequence). This CDR3 comprises 15 residues. CDR3 sequence reads: CASSTPGQYTGELFF. The CDR3 nucleotides read TGTGCCAGTAGTACTCCCGGACAGTACACCGGGGAGCTGTTTTTT.

This chain joins TRBV7-9 and TRBJ2-1; 13 bases align to TRBD2. CDR1 and CDR2 (germline): SEHNR, FQNEAQ (reference sequence). Trimming at V came to 5 bases and at J to 4 bases, leaving 8 bases not matched to a gene. The CDR3 length is 17 residues. This CDR3 reads CASSAGTSGILYNEQFF. The DNA for the CDR3 is TGTGCCAGCAGCGCTGGGACTAGCGGGATATTATACAATGAGCAGTTCTTC. The full variable domain, with the rest looked up from reference TRBV7-9 and TRBJ2-1, is DTGVSQNPRHKITKRGQNVTFRCDPISEHNRLYWYRQTLGQGPEFLTYFQNEAQLEKSRLLSDRFSAERPKGSFSTLEIQRTEQGDSAMYLCASSAGTSGILYNEQFFGPGTRLTVL.

This clone was recorded once. The gene calls are TRBV9 and TRBJ2-7; 12 bases agree with TRBD2. This CDR3 region has 16 residues. Germline V gene sequence: CDR1 SGDLS, CDR2 YYNGEE. The ends lost 0 bases at V and 6 bases at J; junction bases unmatched: 7. CDR3 residues: CASSVGTSGTLPEQYF. The CDR3 DNA is TGTGCCAGCAGCGTAGGGACTAGCGGGACCTTACCCGAGCAGTACTTC.

The rearrangement uses TRBV28 and TRBJ2-7, with TRBD1 matching 10 bases. J gave up 5 bases and V 5 bases, and 3 bases lay outside the gene matches. CDR3 length: 13 amino acids. Germline V gene data show CDR1 as MDHEN and CDR2 as SYDVKM. Written as DNA, the CDR3 is TGTGCCAGCAGTAGGACAGGGGGGGACGAGCAGTACTTC. It yields the protein CASSRTGGDEQYF.

J is TRBJ1-1 and V is TRBV6-6; D is ambiguous. CDR3 length: 16 residues. The germline V gene encodes CDR1 MNHNY and CDR2 SVGAGI (reference sequence). V lost 2 bases and J 7 bases, leaving 20 bases between the germline ends. In nucleotides, the CDR3 is TGTGCCAGCAGTTACCCCCTCCTTAGCCGAAGGTATGAAGCTTTCTTT. As protein: CASSYPLLSRRYEAFF.

As concerns this clone: Other DNA sequences in the sample encode the same CDR3. The chain is built from TRBV7-9 and TRBJ1-1; perhaps TRBD1 as D (5 bases). Germline-derived CDR1 and CDR2 are SEHNR and FQNEAQ (reference sequence). Trimming removed 1 base at V and 3 bases at J, with 6 bases between. The length of the CDR3 is 13 residues. This CDR3 reads CASSLGGDTEAFF. The CDR3 region has the DNA TGTGCCAGCAGCTTAGGGGGGGACACTGAAGCTTTCTTT.

The chain carries TRBV4-3 and TRBJ2-1, with 10 bases identical to TRBD2. Unmatched junction bases numbered 7, after V lost 1 base and J lost 4 bases. The CDR3 runs to 17 residues. Germline assignment: CDR1 LGHNA and CDR2 YSLEER. This CDR3 reads CASSQAFSGGYYNEQFF. The DNA for the CDR3 is TGCGCCAGCAGCCAAGCCTTTAGCGGGGGGTATTACAATGAGCAGTTCTTC.

This clone was detected once. This chain joins TRBV19 and TRBJ2-7, with 7 bases lining up with TRBD1. J gave up 2 bases and V 2 bases, and 6 bases lay outside the gene matches. The CDR3 totals 15 residues. Germline values: CDR1 LNHDA, CDR2 SQIVND (reference sequence). Here the CDR3 reads CASSIRGDSTYEQYF. Written as DNA, the CDR3 is TGTGCCAGTAGTATAAGAGGGGACAGTACCTACGAGCAGTACTTC.

This clone was found a few times. The V and J genes are TRBV6-5 and TRBJ2-1; 8 nucleotides match TRBD2. V gave up 2 bases and J gave up 4 bases; unmatched junction bases: 7. Germline CDR1 and CDR2: MNHEY and SVGAGI. CDR3 length equals 16 residues. CDR3 coding DNA: TGTGCCAGCAGTTACGGGGTAAGCGGGAGTTACAATGAGCAGTTCTTC. Translating gives CASSYGVSGSYNEQFF.

V usage is TRBV27 and J usage is TRBJ1-1; 8 nucleotides line up with TRBD1. This CDR3 is built from 14 residues. Germline V gene sequence: CDR1 MNHEY, CDR2 SMNVEV (reference sequence). After removal of 6 bases from V and 3 bases from J, the junction contained 6 bases not matched to a gene. Here the CDR3 DNA reads TGTGCCAGCAGCCCCGGGACAGGTGACACTGAAGCTTTCTTT. This codes for CASSPGTGDTEAFF.

In this sample, this clone turned up a few times. The CDR3 nucleotides read TGCGCCAGCAGCCAAGTGACAGGTGGCTACACCTTC. Its protein product is CASSQVTGGYTF. This chain connects TRBV4-1 to TRBJ1-2; perhaps TRBD1 as D (6 bases). Trimming cost V 1 base and J 7 bases, with 7 bases left between them. CDR1 MGHRA and CDR2 YSYEKL come from the germline V gene. This CDR3 is 12 amino acids long.